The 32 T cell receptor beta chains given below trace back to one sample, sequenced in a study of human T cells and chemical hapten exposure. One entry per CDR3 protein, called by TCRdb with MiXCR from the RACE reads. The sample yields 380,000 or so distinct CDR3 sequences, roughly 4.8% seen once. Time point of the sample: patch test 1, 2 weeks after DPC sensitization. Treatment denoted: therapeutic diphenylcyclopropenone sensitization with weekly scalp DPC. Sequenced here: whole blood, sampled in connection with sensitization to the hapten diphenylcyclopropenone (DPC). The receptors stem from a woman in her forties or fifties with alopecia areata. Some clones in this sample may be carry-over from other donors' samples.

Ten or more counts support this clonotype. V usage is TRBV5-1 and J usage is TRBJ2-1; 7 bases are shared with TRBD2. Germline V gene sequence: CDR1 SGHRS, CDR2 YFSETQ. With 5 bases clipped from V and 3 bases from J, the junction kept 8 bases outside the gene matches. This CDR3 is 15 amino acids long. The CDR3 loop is CASSSSGVVYNEQFF. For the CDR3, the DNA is TGCGCCAGCAGTTCGAGCGGGGTAGTCTACAATGAGCAGTTCTTC. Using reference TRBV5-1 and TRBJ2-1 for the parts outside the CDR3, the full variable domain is KAGVTQTPRYLIKTRGQQVTLSCSPISGHRSVSWYQQTPGQGLQFLFEYFSETQRNKGNFPGRFSGRQFSNSRSEMNVSTLELGDSALYLCASSSSGVVYNEQFFGPGTRLTVL.

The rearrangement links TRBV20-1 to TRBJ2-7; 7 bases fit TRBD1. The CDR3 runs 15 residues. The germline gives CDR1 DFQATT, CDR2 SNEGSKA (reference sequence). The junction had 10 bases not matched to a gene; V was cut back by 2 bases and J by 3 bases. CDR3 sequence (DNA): TGCAGTGCTAGACTCATGGGACAGACGAACTACGAGCAGTACTTC. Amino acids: CSARLMGQTNYEQYF.

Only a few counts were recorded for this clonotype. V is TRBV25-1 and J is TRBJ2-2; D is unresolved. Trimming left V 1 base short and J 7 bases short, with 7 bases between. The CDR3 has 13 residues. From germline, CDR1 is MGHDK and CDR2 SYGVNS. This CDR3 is CASSESFFGELFF. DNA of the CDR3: TGTGCCAGCAGTGAATCGTTTTTCGGGGAGCTGTTTTTT.

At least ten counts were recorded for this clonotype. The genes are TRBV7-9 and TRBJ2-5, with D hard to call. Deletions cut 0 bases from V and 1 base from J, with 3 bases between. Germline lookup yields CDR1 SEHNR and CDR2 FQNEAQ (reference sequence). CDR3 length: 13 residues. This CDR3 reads CASSLAVQETQYF. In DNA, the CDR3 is TGTGCCAGCAGCTTAGCAGTCCAAGAGACCCAGTACTTC.

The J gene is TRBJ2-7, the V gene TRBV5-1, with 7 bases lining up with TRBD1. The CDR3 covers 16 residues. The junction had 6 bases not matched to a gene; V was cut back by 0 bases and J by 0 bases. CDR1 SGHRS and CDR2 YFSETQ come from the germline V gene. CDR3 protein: CASSLGGTAISYEQYF. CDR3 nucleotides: TGCGCCAGCAGCTTGGGAGGGACAGCGATCTCCTACGAGCAGTACTTC.

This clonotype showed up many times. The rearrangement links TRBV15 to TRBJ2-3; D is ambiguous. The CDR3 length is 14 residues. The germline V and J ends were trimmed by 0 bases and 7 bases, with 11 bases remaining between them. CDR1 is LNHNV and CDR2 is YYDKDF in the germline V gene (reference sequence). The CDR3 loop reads CATSRDATKNTQYF. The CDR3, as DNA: TGTGCCACCAGCAGAGATGCGACAAAGAATACGCAGTATTTT.

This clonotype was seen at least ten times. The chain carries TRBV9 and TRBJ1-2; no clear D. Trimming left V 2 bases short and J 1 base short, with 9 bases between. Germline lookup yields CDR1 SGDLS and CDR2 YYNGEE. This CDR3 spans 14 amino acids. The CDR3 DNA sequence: TGTGCCAGCAGCGTGGATTGGGGTAACTATGGCTACACCTTC. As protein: CASSVDWGNYGYTF.

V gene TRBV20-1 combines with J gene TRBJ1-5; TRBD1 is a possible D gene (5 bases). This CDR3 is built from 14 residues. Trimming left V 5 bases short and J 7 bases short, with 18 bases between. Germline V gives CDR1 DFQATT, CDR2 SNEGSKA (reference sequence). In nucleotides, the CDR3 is TGCAGTGCTCCCCCCCGGGGGGTCAGGCAGCCCCAGCATTTT. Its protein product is CSAPPRGVRQPQHF.

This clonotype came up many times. The CDR3 reads CSVVGMLNEPQHF. The DNA for the CDR3 is TGCAGCGTTGTCGGGATGTTAAATGAGCCCCAGCATTTT. The chain links TRBV29-1 to TRBJ1-5, with no clear D. CDR3 length equals 13 residues. V shed 4 bases and J shed 8 bases, with 15 bases lying between them. CDR1 SQVTM and CDR2 ANQGSEA come from the germline V gene.

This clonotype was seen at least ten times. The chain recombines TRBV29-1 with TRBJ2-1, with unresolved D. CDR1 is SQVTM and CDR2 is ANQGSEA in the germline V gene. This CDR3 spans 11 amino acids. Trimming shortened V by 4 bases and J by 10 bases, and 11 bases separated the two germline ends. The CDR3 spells CSVAPIEEQFF. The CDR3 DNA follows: TGCAGCGTTGCCCCAATCGAGGAGCAGTTCTTC.

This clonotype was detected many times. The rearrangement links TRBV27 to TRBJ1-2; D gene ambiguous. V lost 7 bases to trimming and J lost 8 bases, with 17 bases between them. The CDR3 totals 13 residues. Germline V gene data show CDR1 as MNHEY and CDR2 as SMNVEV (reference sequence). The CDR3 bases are TGTGCCAGCATTCCAGCGAGGGCCGGAGGCTACACCTTC. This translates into CASIPARAGGYTF.

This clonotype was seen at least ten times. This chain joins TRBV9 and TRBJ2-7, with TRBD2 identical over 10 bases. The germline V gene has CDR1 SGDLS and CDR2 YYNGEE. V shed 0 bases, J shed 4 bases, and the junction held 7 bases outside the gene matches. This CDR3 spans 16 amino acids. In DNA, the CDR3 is TGTGCCAGCAGCGTAGGAGATGGTAGCGGGGGGTACGAGCAGTACTTC. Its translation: CASSVGDGSGGYEQYF.

The CDR3 nucleotides read TGTGCCAGCAGTGCCAGGACTAGCGGTCCCTCCGATACGCAGTATTTT. It yields the protein CASSARTSGPSDTQYF. V usage is TRBV2 and J usage is TRBJ2-3; 10 positions match TRBD2. The junction had 10 bases not matched to a gene; V was cut back by 4 bases and J by 6 bases. Germline V gene sequence: CDR1 SNHLY, CDR2 FYNNEI. The CDR3 consists of 16 residues.

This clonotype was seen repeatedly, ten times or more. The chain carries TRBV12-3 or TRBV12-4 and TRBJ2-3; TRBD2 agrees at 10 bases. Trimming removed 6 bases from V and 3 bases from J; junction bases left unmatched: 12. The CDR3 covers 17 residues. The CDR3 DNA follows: TGTGCCAGCAGCGCCGATACAGCGGGGGGGCCAACAGATACGCAGTATTTT. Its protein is CASSADTAGGPTDTQYF.

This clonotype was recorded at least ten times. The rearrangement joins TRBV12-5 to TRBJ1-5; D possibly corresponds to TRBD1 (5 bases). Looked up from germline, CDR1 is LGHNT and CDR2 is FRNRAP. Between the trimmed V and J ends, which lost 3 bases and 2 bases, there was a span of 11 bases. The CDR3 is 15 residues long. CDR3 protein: CASGFGTGGNQPQHF. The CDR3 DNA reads TGTGCTAGTGGTTTTGGGACGGGTGGCAATCAGCCCCAGCATTTT.

The CDR3 DNA is TGTGCCAGCAGTTATGACAGGGTCTCCTATAATTCACCCCTCCACTTT. Amino acid sequence: CASSYDRVSYNSPLHF. The V gene is TRBV6-6, the J gene TRBJ1-6; TRBD1 matches 7 bases. Trimming at V came to 3 bases and at J to 0 bases, leaving 2 bases not matched to a gene. Germline assignment: CDR1 MNHNY and CDR2 SVGAGI (reference sequence). This CDR3 comprises 16 residues.

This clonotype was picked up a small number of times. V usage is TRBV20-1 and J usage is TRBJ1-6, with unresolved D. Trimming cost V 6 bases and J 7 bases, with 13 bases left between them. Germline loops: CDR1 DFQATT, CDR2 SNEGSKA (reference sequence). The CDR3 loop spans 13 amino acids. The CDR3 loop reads CSATRTENSPLHF. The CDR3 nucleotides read TGCAGTGCCACAAGAACAGAGAATTCACCCCTCCACTTT.

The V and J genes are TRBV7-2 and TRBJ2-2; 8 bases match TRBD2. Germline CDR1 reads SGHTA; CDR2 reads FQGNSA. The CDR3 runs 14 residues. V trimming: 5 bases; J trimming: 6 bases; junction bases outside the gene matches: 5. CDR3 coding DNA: TGTGCCAGCAGCCAATCTAGCGGGTCCGGGGAGCTGTTTTTT. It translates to CASSQSSGSGELFF.

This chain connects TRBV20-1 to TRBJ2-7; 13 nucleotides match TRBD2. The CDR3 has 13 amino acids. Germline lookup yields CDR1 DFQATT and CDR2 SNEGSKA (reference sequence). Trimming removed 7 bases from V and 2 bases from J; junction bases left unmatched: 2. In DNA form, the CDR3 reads TGCAGTGGGGGACTAGCGGGGACCTACGAGCAGTACTTC. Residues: CSGGLAGTYEQYF.

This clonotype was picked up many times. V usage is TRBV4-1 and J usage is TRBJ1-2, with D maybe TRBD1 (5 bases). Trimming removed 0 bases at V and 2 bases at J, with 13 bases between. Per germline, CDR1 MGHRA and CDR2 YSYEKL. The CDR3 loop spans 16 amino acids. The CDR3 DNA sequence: TGCGCCAGCAGCCAAGATGGTGGGGGAACAAACTATGGCTACACCTTC. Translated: CASSQDGGGTNYGYTF.

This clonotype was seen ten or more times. DNA of the CDR3: TGTGCCAGCAGTGACACTAGCGGGAAAAAAAACATTCAGTACTTC. Translating gives CASSDTSGKKNIQYF. This sequence joins TRBV2 and TRBJ2-4; TRBD2 matches at 10 bases. Germline CDR1 and CDR2: SNHLY and FYNNEI. V was pared by 3 bases and J by 4 bases, with 3 bases of the junction left unmatched. This CDR3 comprises 15 residues.

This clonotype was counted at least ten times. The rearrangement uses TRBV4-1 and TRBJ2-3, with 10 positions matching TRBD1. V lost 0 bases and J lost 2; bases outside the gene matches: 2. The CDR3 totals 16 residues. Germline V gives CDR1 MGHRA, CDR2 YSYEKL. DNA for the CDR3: TGCGCCAGCAGCCAAGAAGGGACAGGGGCCACAGATACGCAGTATTTT. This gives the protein CASSQEGTGATDTQYF.

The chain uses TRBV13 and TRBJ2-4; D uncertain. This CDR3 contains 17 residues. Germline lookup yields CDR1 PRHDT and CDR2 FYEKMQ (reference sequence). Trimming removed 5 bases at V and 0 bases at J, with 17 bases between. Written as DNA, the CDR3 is TGTGCCAGCAGCCAGACCGTGGGCAGGCTAGCCAAAAACATTCAGTACTTC. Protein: CASSQTVGRLAKNIQYF.

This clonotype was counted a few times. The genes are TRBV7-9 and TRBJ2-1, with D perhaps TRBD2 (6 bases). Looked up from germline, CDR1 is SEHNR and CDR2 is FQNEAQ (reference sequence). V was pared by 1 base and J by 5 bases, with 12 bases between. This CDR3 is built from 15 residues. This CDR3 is CASSLVASAHNEQFF. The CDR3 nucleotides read TGTGCCAGCAGCTTAGTGGCTAGCGCCCACAATGAGCAGTTCTTC.

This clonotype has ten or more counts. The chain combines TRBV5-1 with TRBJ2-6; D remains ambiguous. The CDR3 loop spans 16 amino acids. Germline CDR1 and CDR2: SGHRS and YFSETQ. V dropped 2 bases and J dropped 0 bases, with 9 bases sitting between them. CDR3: CASSFLSGSGANVLTF. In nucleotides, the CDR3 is TGCGCCAGCAGCTTTCTTTCCGGCTCTGGGGCCAACGTCCTGACTTTC. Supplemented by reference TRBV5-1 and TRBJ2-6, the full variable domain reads KAGVTQTPRYLIKTRGQQVTLSCSPISGHRSVSWYQQTPGQGLQFLFEYFSETQRNKGNFPGRFSGRQFSNSRSEMNVSTLELGDSALYLCASSFLSGSGANVLTFGAGSRLTVL.

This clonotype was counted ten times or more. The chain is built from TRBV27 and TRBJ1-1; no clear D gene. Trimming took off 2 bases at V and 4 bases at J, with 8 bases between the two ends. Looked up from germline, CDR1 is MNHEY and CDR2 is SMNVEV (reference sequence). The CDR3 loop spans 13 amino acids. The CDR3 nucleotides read TGTGCCAGCAGTTTAAGTAGGACCACTGAAGCTTTCTTT. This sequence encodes CASSLSRTTEAFF.

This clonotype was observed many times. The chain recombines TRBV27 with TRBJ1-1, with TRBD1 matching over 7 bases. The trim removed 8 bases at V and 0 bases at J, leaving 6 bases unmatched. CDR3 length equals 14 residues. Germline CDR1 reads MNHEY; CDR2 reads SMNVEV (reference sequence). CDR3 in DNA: TGTGCCAGCTACAGGGGAGGCATGAACACTGAAGCTTTCTTT. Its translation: CASYRGGMNTEAFF.

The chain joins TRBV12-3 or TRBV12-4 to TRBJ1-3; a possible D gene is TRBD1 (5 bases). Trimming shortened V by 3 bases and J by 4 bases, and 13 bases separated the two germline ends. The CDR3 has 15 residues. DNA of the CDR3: TGTGCCAGCAGTTTCGGGCAGGGAATCGGAAACACCATATATTTT. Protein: CASSFGQGIGNTIYF.

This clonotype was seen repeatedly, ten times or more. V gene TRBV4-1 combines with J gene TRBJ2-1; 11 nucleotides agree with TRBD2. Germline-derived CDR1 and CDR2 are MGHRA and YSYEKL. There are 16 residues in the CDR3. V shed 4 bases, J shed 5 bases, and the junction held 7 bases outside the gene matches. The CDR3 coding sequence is TGCGCCAGCAGCCGTAGACTAGCGGGGCAGAACAATGAGCAGTTCTTC. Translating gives CASSRRLAGQNNEQFF.

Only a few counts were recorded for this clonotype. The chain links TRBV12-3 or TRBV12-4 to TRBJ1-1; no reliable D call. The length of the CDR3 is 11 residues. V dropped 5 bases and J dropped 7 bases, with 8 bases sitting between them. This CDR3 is CASSNSFEAFF. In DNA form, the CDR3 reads TGTGCCAGCAGTAATTCCTTTGAAGCTTTCTTT.

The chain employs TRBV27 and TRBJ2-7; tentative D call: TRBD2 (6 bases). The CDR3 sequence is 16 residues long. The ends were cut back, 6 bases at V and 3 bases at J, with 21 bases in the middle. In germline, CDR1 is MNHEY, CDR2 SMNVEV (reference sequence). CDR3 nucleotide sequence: TGTGCCAGCAGCCCGGGCCGGGGGATCGTCCTCTACGAGCAGTACTTC. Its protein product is CASSPGRGIVLYEQYF.

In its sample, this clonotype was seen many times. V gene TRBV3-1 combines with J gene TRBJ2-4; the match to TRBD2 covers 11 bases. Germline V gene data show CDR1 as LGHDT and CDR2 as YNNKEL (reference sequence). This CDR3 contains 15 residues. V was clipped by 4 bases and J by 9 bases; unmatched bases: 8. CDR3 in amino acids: CASSRRLAGPSIQYF. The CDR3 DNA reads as TGTGCCAGCAGCCGTAGACTAGCGGGACCGAGCATTCAGTACTTC. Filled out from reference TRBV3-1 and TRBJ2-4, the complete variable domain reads DTAVSQTPKYLVTQMGNDKSIKCEQNLGHDTMYWYKQDSKKFLKIMFSYNNKELIINETVPNRFSPKSPDKAHLNLHINSLELGDSAVYFCASSRRLAGPSIQYFGAGTRLSVL.